The following is a TCR beta chain sequence with its context. Its antigen remains unidentified. The data are from a study of cytomegalovirus exposure and HLA in healthy donors. Whole-study results and caveats: In vitro experiments confirmed that three CMV-associated chains were specific for CMV antigens. Among the sequence variants, a highly shared cluster was likely an artifact of sequencing.

This CDR3 comprises 13 residues. Germline V gene data show CDR1 as MNHEY and CDR2 as SMNVEV (reference sequence). Unmatched junction bases numbered 1, after V lost 5 bases and J lost 5 bases. It was with 60 Vbeta and 13 Jbeta primers that the PCR ran. Sequencing used immunoSEQ multiplex PCR; TCRdb keeps in-frame clones, though not all of them. The sample has some 150,000 clones, roughly 81% seen once. The chain has TRBV27 and TRBJ2-1; 9 nucleotides match TRBD2. The sequence was collected from a woman aged 50 to 65 in good health and CMV-seronegative. Sequencing used PBMCs. The DNA for the CDR3 is TGTGCCAGCAGTCCTAGCGGGAACAATGAGCAGTTCTTC. Translated, it gives CASSPSGNNEQFF.